This T cell receptor beta chain was identified during a study of shared clonotypes between healthy human individuals. Study-wide points: Despite large depth, sorted-subset datasets appeared incompletely sequenced.

Selected positively for CCR7 and CD45RO-negative, naive CD8 cells excluded terminally differentiated effector memory CD45RA+ cells. Points on this clone: What it binds is unknown.

Sequencing used immunoSEQ multiplex PCR; TCRdb keeps in-frame clones, though not all of them. The profile shows about 2 million clones, roughly 95% of them singletons. The CDR3 loop spans 15 amino acids. V was pared by 5 bases and J by 5 bases, with 19 bases between. Looked up from germline, CDR1 is MNHEY and CDR2 is SMNVEV (reference sequence). The TCR sequence derives from a man in his late teens or twenties in good health. The rearrangement links TRBV27 to TRBJ2-7; perhaps TRBD2 as D (5 bases). The sample was naive CD8+ T cells sorted from blood. Here the CDR3 DNA reads TGTGCCAGCAGTGGAGGCCCCCCCGCTGTCCACGAGCAGTACTTC. Protein product: CASSGGPPAVHEQYF.